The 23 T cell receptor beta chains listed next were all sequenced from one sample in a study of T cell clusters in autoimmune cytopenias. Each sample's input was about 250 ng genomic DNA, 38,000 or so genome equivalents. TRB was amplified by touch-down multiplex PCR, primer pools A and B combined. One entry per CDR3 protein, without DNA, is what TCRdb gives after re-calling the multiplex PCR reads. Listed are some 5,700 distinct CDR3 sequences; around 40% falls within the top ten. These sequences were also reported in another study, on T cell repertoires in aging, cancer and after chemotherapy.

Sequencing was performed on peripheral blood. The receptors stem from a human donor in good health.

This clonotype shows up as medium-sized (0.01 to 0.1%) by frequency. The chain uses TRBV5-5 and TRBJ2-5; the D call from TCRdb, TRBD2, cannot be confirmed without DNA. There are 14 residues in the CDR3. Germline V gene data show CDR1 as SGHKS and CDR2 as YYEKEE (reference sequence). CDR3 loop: CASSREADEETQYF.

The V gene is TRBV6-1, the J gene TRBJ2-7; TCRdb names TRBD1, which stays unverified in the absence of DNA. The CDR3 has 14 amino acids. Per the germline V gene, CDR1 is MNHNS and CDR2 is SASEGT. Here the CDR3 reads CASRLDRAFDEQYF.

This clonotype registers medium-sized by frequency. CDR3 amino acids: CASSYDRVSGNTIYF. The chain combines TRBV6-5 with TRBJ1-3; the D gene TCRdb calls, TRBD1, cannot be checked with no DNA. Germline CDR1 MNHEY, CDR2 SVGAGI. CDR3 length equals 15 residues.

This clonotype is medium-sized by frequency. The CDR3 loop reads CSVEEANWSSYNEQFF. J is TRBJ2-1 and V is TRBV29-1. This CDR3 has 16 amino acids. CDR1 and CDR2 from the germline V gene are SQVTM and ANQGSEA.

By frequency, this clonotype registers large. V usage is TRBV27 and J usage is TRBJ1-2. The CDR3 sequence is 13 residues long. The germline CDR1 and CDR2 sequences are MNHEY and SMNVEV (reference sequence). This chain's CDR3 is CASSTKFNYGYTF.

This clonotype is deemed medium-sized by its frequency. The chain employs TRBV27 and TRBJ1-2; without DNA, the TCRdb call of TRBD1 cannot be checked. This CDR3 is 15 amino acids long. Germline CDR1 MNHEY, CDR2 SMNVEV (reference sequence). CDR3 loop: CASSRTPGYGYGYTF.

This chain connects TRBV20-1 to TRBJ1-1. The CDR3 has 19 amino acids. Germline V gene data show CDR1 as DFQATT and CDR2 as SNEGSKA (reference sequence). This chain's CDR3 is CSARDPGGAGGGQNTEAFF.

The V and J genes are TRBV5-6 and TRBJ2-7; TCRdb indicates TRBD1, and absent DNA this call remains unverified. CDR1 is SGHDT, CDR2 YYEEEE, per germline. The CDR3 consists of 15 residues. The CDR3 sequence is CASSLEDRRGHEQYF.

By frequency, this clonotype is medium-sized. This CDR3 is CASKQGYEQYF. The rearrangement links TRBV6-6 to TRBJ2-7; TCRdb reports TRBD1, a call that lacks DNA to check it against. This CDR3 contains 11 residues. Per germline, CDR1 MNHNY and CDR2 SVGAGI (reference sequence).

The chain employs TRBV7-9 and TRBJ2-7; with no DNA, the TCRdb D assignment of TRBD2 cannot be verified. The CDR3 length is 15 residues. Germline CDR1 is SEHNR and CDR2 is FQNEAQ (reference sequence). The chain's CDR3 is CASSPPAGGSYEQYF.

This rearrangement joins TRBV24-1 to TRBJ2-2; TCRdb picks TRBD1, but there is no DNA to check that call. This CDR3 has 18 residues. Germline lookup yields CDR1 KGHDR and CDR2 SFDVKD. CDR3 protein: CATSDFLGQGRSTGELFF.

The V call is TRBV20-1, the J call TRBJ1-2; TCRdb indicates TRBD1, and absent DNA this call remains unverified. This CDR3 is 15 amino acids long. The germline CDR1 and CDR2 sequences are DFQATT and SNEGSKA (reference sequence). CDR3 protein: CSARVGTGGNYGYTF.

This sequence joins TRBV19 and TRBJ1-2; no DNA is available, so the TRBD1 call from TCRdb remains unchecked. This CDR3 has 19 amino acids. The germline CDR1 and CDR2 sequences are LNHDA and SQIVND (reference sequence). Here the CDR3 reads CASSGTSVAGTGGDNGYTF.

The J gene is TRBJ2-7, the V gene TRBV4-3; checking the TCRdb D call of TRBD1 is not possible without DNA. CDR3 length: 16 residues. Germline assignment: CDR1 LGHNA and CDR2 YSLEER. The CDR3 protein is CASSQERTGGNYEQYF.

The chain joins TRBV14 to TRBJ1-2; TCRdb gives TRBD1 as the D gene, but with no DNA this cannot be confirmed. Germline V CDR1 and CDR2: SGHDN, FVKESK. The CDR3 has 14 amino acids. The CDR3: CASSFSDRIYGYTF.

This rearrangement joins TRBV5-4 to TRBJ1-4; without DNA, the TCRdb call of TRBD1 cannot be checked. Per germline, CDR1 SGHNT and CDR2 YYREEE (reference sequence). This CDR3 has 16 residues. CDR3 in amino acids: CASSSVRRDGQEKLFF.

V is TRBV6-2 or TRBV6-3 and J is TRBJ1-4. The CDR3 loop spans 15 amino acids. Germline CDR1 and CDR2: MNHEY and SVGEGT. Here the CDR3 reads CASSPARATYEKLFF.

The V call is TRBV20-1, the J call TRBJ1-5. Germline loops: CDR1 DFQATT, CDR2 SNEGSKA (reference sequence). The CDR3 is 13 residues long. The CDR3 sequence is CSASRGSNQPQHF.

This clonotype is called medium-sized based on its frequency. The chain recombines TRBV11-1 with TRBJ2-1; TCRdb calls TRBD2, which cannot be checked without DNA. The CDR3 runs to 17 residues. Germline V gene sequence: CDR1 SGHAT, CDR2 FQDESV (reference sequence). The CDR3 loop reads CASSPTAGRIEYNEQFF.

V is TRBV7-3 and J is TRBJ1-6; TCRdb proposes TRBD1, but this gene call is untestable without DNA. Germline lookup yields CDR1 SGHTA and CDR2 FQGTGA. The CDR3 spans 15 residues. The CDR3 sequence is CASSPGTGNSSPLHF.

The CDR3 protein is CAISGSLGRSLDSNEQFF. V usage is TRBV10-3 and J usage is TRBJ2-1. Per the germline V gene, CDR1 is ENHRY and CDR2 is SYGVKD. The CDR3 loop spans 18 amino acids.

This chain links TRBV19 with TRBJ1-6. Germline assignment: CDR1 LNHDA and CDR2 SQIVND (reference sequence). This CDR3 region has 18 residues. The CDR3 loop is CVSSIGKGRFSNNSPLHF.

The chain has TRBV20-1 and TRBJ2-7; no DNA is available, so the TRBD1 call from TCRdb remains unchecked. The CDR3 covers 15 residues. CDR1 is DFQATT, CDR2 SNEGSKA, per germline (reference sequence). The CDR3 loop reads CSARTGTGVSYEQYF.